This T cell receptor beta chain was captured in a study of T-cell reconstitution after alpha-beta-depleted transplantation in children. Findings of the study overall: Recipient T cells and thymic progenitors that survived were the source of the high TCRbeta diversity seen at day 60 in some patients. T-cell counts and diversity at one year following transplant were attributed mainly to newly produced T cells. The origin of alpha-beta T cells about two months after transplant was reportedly several hundred expanded graft clones.

The CDR3 runs 16 residues. Trimming cost V 4 bases and J 3 bases, with 17 bases left between them. Germline V lookup: CDR1 SEHNR, CDR2 FQNEAQ (reference sequence). Construction of the TCRbeta library involved unique molecular identifiers. Each CDR3 protein gets one entry after TCRdb re-called the PCR reads with MiXCR. The sample holds hundreds of thousands of distinct CDR3 sequences, 15% to 20% seen once. This clonotype came up a few times. Its target is unknown. The chain links TRBV7-9 to TRBJ2-3, with a tentative D call TRBD1 (5 bases). The source is a male patient aged 2-9 years who had a stem cell transplant for acute lymphoblastic leukemia, so the T cells may come from the graft donor. Sequences were derived from PBMCs, mostly from graft donor cells, sampled 360 days after TCRalphabeta/CD19-depleted stem cell transplant. The CDR3 here is CASSSTQGSKTDTQYF. CDR3 DNA sequence: TGTGCCAGCAGCTCAACCCAGGGATCCAAAACAGATACGCAGTATTTT.